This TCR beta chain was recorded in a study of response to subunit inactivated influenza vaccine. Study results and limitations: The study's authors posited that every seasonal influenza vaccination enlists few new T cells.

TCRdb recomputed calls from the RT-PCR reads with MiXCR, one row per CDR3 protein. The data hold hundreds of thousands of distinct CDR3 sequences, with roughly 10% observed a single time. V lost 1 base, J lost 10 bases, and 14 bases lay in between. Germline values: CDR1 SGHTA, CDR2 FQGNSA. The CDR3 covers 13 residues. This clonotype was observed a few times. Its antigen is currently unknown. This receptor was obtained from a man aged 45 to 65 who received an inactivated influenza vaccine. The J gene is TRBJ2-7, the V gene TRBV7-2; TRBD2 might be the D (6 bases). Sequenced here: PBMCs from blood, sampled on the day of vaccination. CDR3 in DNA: TGTGCCAGCAGCTTAGGGGAGGCTGGGCGCCAGTACTTC. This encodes CASSLGEAGRQYF.